These 16 T cell receptor beta chains share one sample of origin, sequenced in a study of Graves' ophthalmopathy and Graves' hyperthyroidism. The authors amplified TCR beta CDR3 regions from RNA transcripts. RT-PCR in the first round used HTBI primers; a second-round multiplex PCR followed. TCRdb redid the calling of the multiplex PCR reads with MiXCR, one entry per CDR3 protein. This sample has around 1,200,000 distinct CDR3 sequences, with about two fifths found just once. The sequencing sample was made of peripheral blood or thyroid tissue (not recorded which). Source of these receptors: an adult man with Graves' hyperthyroidism.

This clonotype was counted ten times or more. The V call is TRBV20-1, the J call TRBJ1-1; D gene unclear. Germline values: CDR1 DFQATT, CDR2 SNEGSKA (reference sequence). V was clipped by 3 bases and J by 2 bases, with 13 bases between them. This CDR3 comprises 14 residues. CDR3 sequence reads: CSARAGSGNTEAFF. CDR3 bases: TGCAGTGCTAGGGCCGGGTCGGGAAACACTGAAGCTTTCTTT.

This clonotype was picked up a small number of times. The V and J genes are TRBV5-5 and TRBJ2-7, with 10 bases that match TRBD2. The J segment lost 4 bases and the V segment lost 5 bases, leaving 3 bases of the junction unmatched. Germline assignment: CDR1 SGHKS and CDR2 YYEKEE (reference sequence). This CDR3 contains 13 residues. The DNA for the CDR3 is TGTGCCAGCAGTTTTAGCGGGAGGTACGAGCAGTACTTC. Amino acids: CASSFSGRYEQYF.

There are many counts of this clonotype. V usage is TRBV25-1 and J usage is TRBJ1-2; D is possibly TRBD1 (5 bases). This CDR3 region has 13 residues. The V gene's germline CDR1 is MGHDK and CDR2 SYGVNS. V dropped 3 bases and J dropped 8 bases, with 13 bases sitting between them. CDR3 nucleotide sequence: TGTGCCAGCAGTGAGACGGGACGGGTCGGCTACACCTTC. This sequence encodes CASSETGRVGYTF.

The chain uses TRBV10-3 and TRBJ1-4; D remains ambiguous. The J call is uncertain, as TRBJ2-2 better fits the DNA end. The CDR3 totals 14 residues. Germline lookup yields CDR1 ENHRY and CDR2 SYGVKD. The CDR3 is CAISESSTTGELFF. DNA for the CDR3: TGTGCCATCAGTGAGTCTAGCACCACCGGGGAGCTGTTTTTT.

About this clonotype: A much larger clone lies a single base off, so this may be a read error. The rearrangement uses TRBV9 and TRBJ2-5; 10 bases line up with TRBD2. Judging by the DNA end, TRBJ2-1 fits better; the J call may be wrong. The CDR3 runs 15 residues. Germline CDR1 SGDLS, CDR2 YYNGEE. DNA for the CDR3: TGTGCCAGCAGCGTAGCTAGCGGGAGAGGTGAGACCCAGTTCTTC. This sequence encodes CASSVASGRGETQFF.

The V call is TRBV6-5, the J call TRBJ2-7, with 9 bases lining up with TRBD1. Unmatched junction bases numbered 8, after V lost 2 bases and J lost 6 bases. CDR1 and CDR2 from the germline V gene are MNHEY and SVGAGI. The CDR3 covers 15 residues. The CDR3 nucleotides are TGTGCCAGCAGTTACGCCGGACAGGGGAAGGGCGAGCAGTACTTC. Protein sequence: CASSYAGQGKGEQYF.

This clonotype was seen ten or more times. The J gene is TRBJ2-6, the V gene TRBV7-2; D is ambiguous. The germline V and J ends were trimmed by 6 bases and 8 bases, with 17 bases remaining between them. CDR3 size: 15 residues. CDR1 is SGHTA, CDR2 FQGNSA, per germline. DNA for the CDR3: TGTGCCAGCAGTGTAGACACAGTCGGTTCCAACGTCCTGACTTTC. Its translation: CASSVDTVGSNVLTF.

The J gene is TRBJ1-5, the V gene TRBV6-5; D gene unclear. Per germline, CDR1 MNHEY and CDR2 SVGAGI. V shed 5 bases and J shed 9 bases, with 8 bases lying between them. The CDR3 is 11 residues long. The CDR3 DNA follows: TGTGCCAGCAGTGCCCCCGGGCCCCAGCATTTT. It codes for CASSAPGPQHF.

This clonotype was picked up one time. Here the CDR3 reads CASSPRQHYEQYF. The CDR3 DNA reads as TGCGCCAGCAGCCCAAGACAGCACTACGAGCAGTACTTC. This chain connects TRBV4-1 to TRBJ2-7; possible D gene TRBD1, 5 bases. V was trimmed by 4 bases and J by 3 bases, leaving 10 bases between them. There are 13 residues in the CDR3. Per the germline V gene, CDR1 is MGHRA and CDR2 is YSYEKL.

In this sample, this clonotype turned up many times. The chain joins TRBV29-1 to TRBJ2-5; 9 nucleotides match TRBD1. V was pared by 7 bases and J by 6 bases, with 6 bases of the junction left unmatched. Germline V gives CDR1 SQVTM, CDR2 ANQGSEA. CDR3 length: 12 residues. The CDR3 reads CSAMTGGKTQYF. CDR3 DNA: TGCAGCGCGATGACAGGGGGAAAGACCCAGTACTTC. The variable domain in full, completed from reference TRBV29-1 and TRBJ2-5, reads SAVISQKPSRDICQRGTSLTIQCQVDSQVTMMFWYRQQPGQSLTLIATANQGSEATYESGFVIDKFPISRPNLTFSTLTVSNMSPEDSSIYLCSAMTGGKTQYFGPGTRLLVL.

The chain carries TRBV7-8 and TRBJ1-5; D is unresolved. This CDR3 comprises 13 residues. Germline-derived CDR1 and CDR2 are SGHVS and FQNEAQ. Trimming removed 1 base at V and 7 bases at J, with 8 bases between. CDR3 coding DNA: TGTGCCAGCAGCTTAGTACCAGAACAGCCCCAGCATTTT. Translation gives CASSLVPEQPQHF. Full variable domain (rest looked up from reference TRBV7-8 and TRBJ1-5): GAGVSQSPRYKVAKRGQDVALRCDPISGHVSLFWYQQALGQGPEFLTYFQNEAQLDKSGLPSDRFFAERPEGSVSTLKIQRTQQEDSAVYLCASSLVPEQPQHFGDGTRLSIL.

This sequence joins TRBV29-1 and TRBJ2-3, with D possibly TRBD2 on 6 matching bases. Germline CDR1 SQVTM, CDR2 ANQGSEA. Trimming left V 7 bases short and J 6 bases short, with 17 bases between. The CDR3 runs 13 residues. CDR3 in amino acids: CSAPNAAGDTQYF. CDR3 DNA sequence: TGCAGCGCCCCAAACGCGGCGGGGGATACGCAGTATTTT.

V is TRBV7-2 and J is TRBJ2-5; no firm D call. The CDR3 is made up of 15 amino acids. Germline CDR1 is SGHTA and CDR2 is FQGNSA. V shed 5 bases and J shed 5 bases, with 18 bases lying between them. CDR3 sequence (DNA): TGTGCCAGCAGCGTCCAGGACCTGAAAGGCGAGACCCAGTACTTC. Protein sequence: CASSVQDLKGETQYF.

In its sample, this clonotype was seen many times. V and J are TRBV14 and TRBJ1-2; D is unclear. Looked up from germline, CDR1 is SGHDN and CDR2 is FVKESK. The CDR3 length is 15 residues. V was clipped by 1 base and J by 3 bases, with 12 bases between them. CDR3 DNA sequence: TGTGCCAGCAGCCAAGTGGGCAGCGAGGACTATGGCTACACCTTC. Translated, it gives CASSQVGSEDYGYTF.

This chain links TRBV11-2 with TRBJ2-3; 9 nucleotides agree with TRBD2. V lost 7 bases, J lost 0 bases, and 5 bases stayed unmatched. Germline CDR1 is SGHAT and CDR2 is FQNNGV. This CDR3 has 15 residues. The CDR3 coding sequence is TGTGCCAGCAATCGAGCGGGGGGAAGCACAGATACGCAGTATTTT. This gives the protein CASNRAGGSTDTQYF.

This clonotype showed up many times. The rearrangement joins TRBV9 to TRBJ1-3; D ambiguous. CDR3 length: 14 residues. The germline gives CDR1 SGDLS, CDR2 YYNGEE. V dropped 2 bases and J dropped 4 bases, with 10 bases sitting between them. CDR3 bases: TGTGCCAGCAGCGTCCTCAGAGACGGAAACACCATATATTTT. Translating it yields CASSVLRDGNTIYF.